Listed here are 24 T cell receptor beta chains from one sample, sequenced in a study of cytomegalovirus exposure and HLA in healthy donors. The PCR employed 60 Vbeta primers together with 13 Jbeta primers. Profiling relied on immunoSEQ multiplex PCR, and the TCRdb table lists in-frame clones only, not all of them. The repertoire holds 150,000 to 200,000 clones, nearly 80% seen once, with 11% to 15% in the top ten. Material: PBMCs. These receptors were taken from a man aged 45 to 65 in good health and CMV-seropositive.

J is TRBJ2-3 and V is TRBV14; 8 bases fit TRBD1. The junction had 7 bases not matched to a gene; V was cut back by 2 bases and J by 3 bases. This CDR3 spans 16 amino acids. CDR1 and CDR2 from the germline V gene are SGHDN and FVKESK. In nucleotides, the CDR3 is TGTGCCAGCAGCCAACAGGGGGCTCTTGGGACAGATACGCAGTATTTT. Its translation: CASSQQGALGTDTQYF.

This clone came up a few times. The J gene is TRBJ2-1, the V gene TRBV7-2, with 7 bases identical to TRBD1. Germline values: CDR1 SGHTA, CDR2 FQGNSA. There are 15 residues in the CDR3. Losses at the gene ends were 6 bases for V and 7 bases for J; bases not matched to a gene: 12. CDR3 DNA: TGTGCCAGCAGTCGTAAGACAGGGCCCCTAAATGAGCAGTTCTTC. Its translation: CASSRKTGPLNEQFF.

The rearrangement links TRBV5-1 to TRBJ2-5, with 16 bases identical to TRBD2. The CDR3 totals 16 residues. V gave up 3 bases and J gave up 4 bases; unmatched junction bases: 3. Germline lookup yields CDR1 SGHRS and CDR2 YFSETQ. CDR3 loop: CASSWGTSGGAETQYF. The CDR3 coding sequence is TGCGCCAGCAGCTGGGGGACTAGCGGGGGGGCAGAGACCCAGTACTTC.

The J gene is TRBJ1-3, the V gene TRBV4-3; D is uncertain. The CDR3 extends over 14 amino acids. The V end lost 0 bases, the J end lost 0 bases, and 3 bases lay between the germline ends. Germline CDR1 and CDR2: LGHNA and YSLEER. The CDR3 loop reads CASSQESSGNTIYF. The CDR3 coding sequence is TGCGCCAGCAGCCAAGAGAGCTCTGGAAACACCATATATTTT.

This clone was counted once. The V call is TRBV6-4, the J call TRBJ1-2; 7 positions match TRBD1. The trim removed 0 bases at V and 6 bases at J, leaving 4 bases unmatched. The CDR3 runs to 14 residues. Germline V gene lookup returns CDR1 MRHNA and CDR2 SNTAGT. This CDR3 is CASSDSGTVDGYTF. CDR3 in DNA: TGTGCCAGCAGTGACTCTGGGACAGTCGATGGCTACACCTTC.

Of note for this clone: The junction shows a germline mismatch at one end, possibly a read error. The gene calls are TRBV7-9 and TRBJ2-7; D gene unclear. This CDR3 spans 13 amino acids. Germline V gene lookup returns CDR1 SEHNR and CDR2 FQNEAQ (reference sequence). CDR3 region: CASSPFYSDEQYF. The CDR3, as DNA: TGTGCCAGCAGCCCTTTTTACTCCGACGAGCAGTACTTC. Using reference TRBV7-9 and TRBJ2-7 for the parts outside the CDR3, the full variable domain is DTGVSQNPRHKITKRGQNVTFRCDPISEHNRLYWYRQTLGQGPEFLTYFQNEAQLEKSRLLSDRFSAERPKGSFSTLEIQRTEQGDSAMYLCASSPFYSDEQYFGPGTRLTVT.

The chain carries TRBV7-9 and TRBJ1-1; no definite D call. The germline V and J ends were trimmed by 2 bases and 2 bases, with 9 bases remaining between them. The CDR3 sequence is 14 residues long. CDR1 is SEHNR, CDR2 FQNEAQ, per germline (reference sequence). CDR3 in amino acids: CASSLQAGNTEAFF. In nucleotides, the CDR3 is TGTGCCAGCAGCTTACAAGCAGGTAACACTGAAGCTTTCTTT.

V gene TRBV11-2 combines with J gene TRBJ2-1; a weak D match, TRBD2 (6 bases). Germline CDR1 and CDR2: SGHAT and FQNNGV. This CDR3 region has 16 residues. The V end was cut by 0 bases, the J end by 1 base, with 10 bases between. CDR3 coding DNA: TGTGCCAGCAGCTTAGATCCGGCGGGGTCCTACAATGAGCAGTTCTTC. As protein: CASSLDPAGSYNEQFF.

V and J are TRBV5-1 and TRBJ1-3, with a possible D match to TRBD1 (5 bases). This CDR3 is built from 13 residues. CDR1 and CDR2 (germline): SGHRS, YFSETQ. Trimming shortened V by 5 bases and J by 0 bases, and 6 bases separated the two germline ends. CDR3 in amino acids: CASRGVSGNTIYF. Written as DNA, the CDR3 is TGCGCCAGCAGAGGGGTCTCTGGAAACACCATATATTTT.

The chain carries TRBV27 and TRBJ2-3; D ambiguous. V was clipped by 3 bases and J by 0 bases, with 7 bases between them. The germline V gene encodes CDR1 MNHEY and CDR2 SMNVEV (reference sequence). This CDR3 comprises 14 residues. The CDR3 spells CASSFGPSTDTQYF. CDR3 bases: TGTGCCAGCAGTTTTGGGCCCAGCACAGATACGCAGTATTTT.

The chain combines TRBV28 with TRBJ1-2, with D maybe TRBD1 (6 bases). Trimming cost V 4 bases and J 1 base, with 13 bases left between them. The CDR3 has 15 residues. Germline V CDR1 and CDR2: MDHEN, SYDVKM. This chain's CDR3 is CASSSGQIFNYGYTF. CDR3 DNA sequence: TGTGCCAGCAGTTCGGGACAAATATTTAACTATGGCTACACCTTC.

This rearrangement joins TRBV29-1 to TRBJ2-5; 8 bases map to TRBD2. With 3 bases clipped from V and 7 bases from J, the junction kept 10 bases outside the gene matches. Per the germline V gene, CDR1 is SQVTM and CDR2 is ANQGSEA. This CDR3 comprises 14 residues. In DNA form, the CDR3 reads TGCAGCGTTGATGCTAGCGGGCAGCTAGGGACCCAGTACTTC. Amino acids: CSVDASGQLGTQYF.

The rearrangement joins TRBV7-2 to TRBJ2-5; 7 positions agree with TRBD1. Trimming cost V 4 bases and J 5 bases; bases outside gene matches: 10. CDR3 length: 15 amino acids. In germline, CDR1 is SGHTA, CDR2 FQGNSA. The CDR3 DNA sequence: TGTGCCAGCAGCTCTTCCCGACAGGGAAGGGAGACCCAGTACTTC. Residues: CASSSSRQGRETQYF.

The chain links TRBV19 to TRBJ2-2; 12 nucleotides align to TRBD2. The CDR3 is 16 amino acids. Looked up from germline, CDR1 is LNHDA and CDR2 is SQIVND (reference sequence). V gave up 9 bases and J gave up 0 bases; unmatched junction bases: 5. Here the CDR3 DNA reads TGTGCCAGCTTGACTAGCGGGGGCGCGAACACCGGGGAGCTGTTTTTT. Amino acid sequence: CASLTSGGANTGELFF.

On this clone itself: The sample holds other DNA sequences that translate to the same CDR3. V gene TRBV5-6 combines with J gene TRBJ2-2, with 7 bases fitting TRBD1. J was trimmed by 3 bases and V by 4 bases; bases with no gene match: 6. This CDR3 contains 15 residues. Germline assignment: CDR1 SGHDT and CDR2 YYEEEE. Here the CDR3 reads CASSPTGRDTGELFF. The CDR3 nucleotides read TGTGCCAGCAGCCCGACAGGGCGGGACACCGGGGAGCTGTTTTTT.

This clone showed up just a few times. This chain uses TRBV10-3 with TRBJ1-4, with 8 bases fitting TRBD1. The CDR3 sequence is 14 residues long. The germline CDR1 and CDR2 sequences are ENHRY and SYGVKD. Losses at the gene ends were 3 bases for V and 11 bases for J; bases not matched to a gene: 8. CDR3 amino acids: CAISDGGTGGKLFF. Here the CDR3 DNA reads TGTGCCATCAGTGATGGGGGAACAGGGGGGAAACTGTTTTTT.

This clone was counted once. The rearrangement links TRBV5-5 to TRBJ1-4; 9 nucleotides match TRBD1. Germline V lookup: CDR1 SGHKS, CDR2 YYEKEE (reference sequence). The trim removed 5 bases at V and 8 bases at J, leaving 13 bases unmatched. This CDR3 contains 16 residues. The chain's CDR3 is CASRSLLGQGREKLFF. For the CDR3, the DNA is TGTGCCAGCAGGTCTTTATTGGGACAGGGTCGCGAAAAACTGTTTTTT. The full variable domain, its missing parts supplied by reference TRBV5-5 and TRBJ1-4, is DAGVTQSPTHLIKTRGQQVTLRCSPISGHKSVSWYQQVLGQGPQFIFQYYEKEERGRGNFPDRFSARQFPNYSSELNVNALLLGDSALYLCASRSLLGQGREKLFFGSGTQLSVL.

The chain joins TRBV9 to TRBJ1-2; perhaps TRBD1 as D (5 bases). CDR3 length: 14 residues. Trimming left V 0 bases short and J 8 bases short, with 14 bases between. Germline assignment: CDR1 SGDLS and CDR2 YYNGEE. The CDR3 here is CASSVGVGARGYTF. CDR3 coding DNA: TGTGCCAGCAGCGTAGGTGTTGGGGCTAGGGGCTACACCTTC.

This clone was seen only a few times. The gene calls are TRBV6-5 and TRBJ2-3; 8 bases match TRBD2. Germline-derived CDR1 and CDR2 are MNHEY and SVGAGI. CDR3 length equals 15 residues. Trimming at V came to 2 bases and at J to 4 bases, leaving 5 bases not matched to a gene. This CDR3 is CASSYAMRGADTQYF. DNA for the CDR3: TGTGCCAGCAGTTACGCAATGCGGGGGGCAGATACGCAGTATTTT.

The V and J genes are TRBV5-4 and TRBJ2-7; 9 bases map to TRBD2. The length of the CDR3 is 15 residues. V lost 4 bases, J lost 5 bases, and 10 bases stayed unmatched. Germline CDR1 SGHNT, CDR2 YYREEE (reference sequence). The CDR3 spells CASSRNRGGDHEQYF. The CDR3 coding sequence is TGTGCCAGCAGCCGAAACCGCGGGGGGGATCACGAGCAGTACTTC.

The sample holds one count of this clone. The genes are TRBV28 and TRBJ2-7; D is possibly TRBD2 (6 bases). The ends were cut back, 4 bases at V and 4 bases at J, with 14 bases in the middle. CDR3 length equals 14 residues. From germline, CDR1 is MDHEN and CDR2 SYDVKM. The CDR3 sequence: CASSSAGGTYEQYV. The CDR3 nucleotides read TGTGCCAGCAGTTCGGCCGGAGGGACTTACGAGCAGTACGTC.

The chain couples TRBV18 to TRBJ2-2; tentatively, D is TRBD1 (7 bases). Trimming cost V 3 bases and J 3 bases, with 20 bases left between them. In germline, CDR1 is KGHSH, CDR2 LQKENI. The CDR3 runs 18 residues. This CDR3 is CASSPTPGGRTDTGELFF. The CDR3 bases are TGTGCCAGCTCACCTACACCAGGGGGGCGGACGGACACCGGGGAGCTGTTTTTT.

The V call is TRBV28, the J call TRBJ1-1, with D possibly matching TRBD1 (5 bases). The CDR3 is made up of 15 amino acids. The V end was cut by 2 bases, the J end by 1 base, with 11 bases between. CDR1 MDHEN and CDR2 SYDVKM come from the germline V gene. The CDR3 region has the DNA TGTGCCAGCAGTTTAGGGGGGTTGGGGAACACTGAAGCTTTCTTT. This sequence encodes CASSLGGLGNTEAFF.

The chain uses TRBV5-6 and TRBJ2-2; D call uncertain. Germline-derived CDR1 and CDR2 are SGHDT and YYEEEE. The CDR3 contains 13 residues. V was pared by 2 bases and J by 6 bases, with 8 bases between. The chain's CDR3 is CASSFGDSGELFF. CDR3 sequence (DNA): TGTGCCAGCAGCTTTGGAGACTCCGGGGAGCTGTTTTTT.